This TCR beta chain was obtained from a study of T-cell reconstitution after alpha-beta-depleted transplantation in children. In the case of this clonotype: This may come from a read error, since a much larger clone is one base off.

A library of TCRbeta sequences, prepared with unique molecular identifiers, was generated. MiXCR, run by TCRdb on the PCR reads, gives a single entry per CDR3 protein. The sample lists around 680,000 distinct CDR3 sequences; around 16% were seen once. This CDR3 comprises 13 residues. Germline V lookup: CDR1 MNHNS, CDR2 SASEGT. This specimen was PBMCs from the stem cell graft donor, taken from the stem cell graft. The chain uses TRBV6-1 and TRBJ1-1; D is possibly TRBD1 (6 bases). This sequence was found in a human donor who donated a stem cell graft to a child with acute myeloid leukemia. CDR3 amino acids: CASIRGGGTQAFF. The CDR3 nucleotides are TGTGCCAGCATCAGGGGTGGGGGCACTCAAGCTTTCTTT.